This T cell receptor beta chain was retrieved from a study of T cells in Graves' hyperthyroidism and ophthalmopathy. Study-level points and caveats: From stable hyperthyroidism, ophthalmopathy was set apart by a 13 V-J model.

Amplification targeted TCR beta CDR3 regions from RNA transcripts. TCR CDR3 regions were first amplified by RT-PCR with HTBI primers. TCRdb reprocessed the multiplex PCR reads with MiXCR, giving one entry per CDR3 protein. The sample records about 500,000 distinct CDR3 sequences, approximately 15% being singletons. Deletions cut 4 bases from V and 4 bases from J, with 13 bases between. Germline loops: CDR1 SGHAT, CDR2 FQNNGV. The CDR3 contains 14 residues. This clonotype has at least ten counts. The antigen is undetermined. The sequence was obtained from a woman aged 18-29 years with Graves' hyperthyroidism. The V and J genes are TRBV11-2 and TRBJ1-1; D call uncertain. The sample was blood. CDR3 in amino acids: CASSYYRAVTEAFF. The CDR3 region has the DNA TGTGCCAGCAGCTATTACCGGGCGGTCACTGAAGCTTTCTTT. The whole variable domain, filled in from reference TRBV11-2 and TRBJ1-1, reads EAGVAQSPRYKIIEKRQSVAFWCNPISGHATLYWYQQILGQGPKLLIQFQNNGVVDDSQLPKDRFSAERLKGVDSTLKIQPAKLEDSAVYLCASSYYRAVTEAFFGQGTRLTVV.